This TCR beta chain is from a study of T cells in Graves' hyperthyroidism and ophthalmopathy. Findings of the study overall: Researchers report that a 13 V-J model separated ophthalmopathy from stable hyperthyroidism.

The CDR3 length is 14 residues. The ends were cut back, 5 bases at V and 6 bases at J, with 16 bases in the middle. The germline V gene encodes CDR1 SGHTA and CDR2 FQGNSA. Amplified TCR beta CDR3 regions derived from RNA transcripts. A first-round RT-PCR of the TCR CDR3 used the HTBI primer set. TCRdb recomputed calls from the multiplex PCR reads with MiXCR, one row per CDR3 protein. The sample has over 500,000 distinct CDR3 sequences, over 45% seen once. Patients were excluded because of uncontrolled infection, other autoimmune disease, pregnancy or lactation. In regard to this clonotype: Its matching antigen is unknown.

Sequenced input: peripheral blood or thyroid tissue (not recorded which). This TCR was recovered from an adult woman with Graves' disease, either hyperthyroidism or ophthalmopathy (not recorded which). The V gene is TRBV7-2, the J gene TRBJ1-1; no clear D gene. The CDR3 here is CASSPQTSGAEAFF. The CDR3 DNA follows: TGTGCCAGCAGCCCGCAGACTAGCGGGGCTGAAGCTTTCTTT.